This TCR beta chain stems from a study of neurological immune-mediated disorders. This clonotype was picked up many times. TCRdb reprocessed the 5' RACE reads with MiXCR, giving one entry per CDR3 protein. The repertoire consists of 39,000 or so distinct CDR3 sequences, with roughly 4.8% occurring once and the leading ten covering approximately 10%. Trimming stripped 1 base from V and 0 bases from J, with 11 bases between. The CDR3 extends over 16 amino acids. CDR1 and CDR2 from the germline V gene are SGHRS and YFSETQ. Sequencing was done on a sample of CD4+ T cells from blood. This TCR came from a man between 18 and 29 years old in good health. This chain uses TRBV5-1 with TRBJ2-4; D is uncertain. CDR3 protein: CASSLSQVLAKNIQYF. The CDR3 DNA reads as TGCGCCAGCAGCTTGTCCCAGGTGCTAGCCAAAAACATTCAGTACTTC.